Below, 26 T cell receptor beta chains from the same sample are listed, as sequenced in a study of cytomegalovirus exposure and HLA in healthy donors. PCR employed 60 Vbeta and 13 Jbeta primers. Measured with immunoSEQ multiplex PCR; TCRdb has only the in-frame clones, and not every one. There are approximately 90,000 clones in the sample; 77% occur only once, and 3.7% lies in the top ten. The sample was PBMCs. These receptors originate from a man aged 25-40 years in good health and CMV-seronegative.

CDR3 loop: CASSQGGGDEQFF. In nucleotides, the CDR3 is TGTGCCAGCAGCCAAGGAGGGGGTGATGAGCAGTTCTTC. The J gene is TRBJ2-1, the V gene TRBV14; maybe TRBD1 (6 bases). CDR3 size: 13 residues. V lost 1 base to trimming and J lost 8 bases, with 9 bases between them. Looked up from germline, CDR1 is SGHDN and CDR2 is FVKESK.

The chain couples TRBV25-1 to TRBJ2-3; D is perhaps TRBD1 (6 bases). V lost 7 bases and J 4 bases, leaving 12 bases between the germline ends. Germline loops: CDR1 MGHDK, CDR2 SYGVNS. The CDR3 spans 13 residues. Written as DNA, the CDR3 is TGTGCCAGCAATTTACCAGGGGCAGATACGCAGTATTTT. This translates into CASNLPGADTQYF.

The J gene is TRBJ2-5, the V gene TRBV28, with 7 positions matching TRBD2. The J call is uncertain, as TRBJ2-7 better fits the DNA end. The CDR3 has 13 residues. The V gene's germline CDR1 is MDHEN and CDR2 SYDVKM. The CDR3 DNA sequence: TGTGCCAGTGGGGGGGGTTCCTGGGGCGAGCAGTACTTC. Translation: CASGGGSWGEQYF.

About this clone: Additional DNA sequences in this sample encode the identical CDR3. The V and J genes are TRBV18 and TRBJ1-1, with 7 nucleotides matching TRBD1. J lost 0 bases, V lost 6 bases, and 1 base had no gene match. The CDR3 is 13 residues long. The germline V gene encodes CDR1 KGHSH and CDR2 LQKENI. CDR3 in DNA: TGTGCCAGCTCGGGGACAGTGAACACTGAAGCTTTCTTT. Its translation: CASSGTVNTEAFF.

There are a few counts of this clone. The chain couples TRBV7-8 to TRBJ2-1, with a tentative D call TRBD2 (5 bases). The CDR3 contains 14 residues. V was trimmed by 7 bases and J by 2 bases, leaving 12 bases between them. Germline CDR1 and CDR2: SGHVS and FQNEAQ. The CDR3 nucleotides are TGTGCCAGCATTGAGACCGGGGCCTACAATGAGCAGTTCTTC. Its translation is CASIETGAYNEQFF.

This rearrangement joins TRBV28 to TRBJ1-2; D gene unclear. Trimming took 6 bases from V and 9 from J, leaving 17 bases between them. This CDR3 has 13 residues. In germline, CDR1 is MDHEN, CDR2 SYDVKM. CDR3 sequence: CASRTWALGSYTF. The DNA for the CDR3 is TGTGCCAGCAGAACTTGGGCACTCGGAAGCTACACCTTC.

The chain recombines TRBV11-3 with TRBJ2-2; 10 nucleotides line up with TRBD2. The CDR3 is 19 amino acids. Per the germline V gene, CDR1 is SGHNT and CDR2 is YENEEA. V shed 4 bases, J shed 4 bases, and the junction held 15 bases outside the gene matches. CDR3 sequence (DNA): TGTGCCAGCAGCTCAAATGGGGGTAGCGGGAGGTTTGGCACCGGGGAGCTGTTTTTT. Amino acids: CASSSNGGSGRFGTGELFF.

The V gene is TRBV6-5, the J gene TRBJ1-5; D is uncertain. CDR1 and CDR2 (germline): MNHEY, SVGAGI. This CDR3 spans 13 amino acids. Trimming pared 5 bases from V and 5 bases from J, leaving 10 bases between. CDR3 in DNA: TGTGCCAGCAGTGAATGGCAGGATCAGCCCCAGCATTTT. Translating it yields CASSEWQDQPQHF.

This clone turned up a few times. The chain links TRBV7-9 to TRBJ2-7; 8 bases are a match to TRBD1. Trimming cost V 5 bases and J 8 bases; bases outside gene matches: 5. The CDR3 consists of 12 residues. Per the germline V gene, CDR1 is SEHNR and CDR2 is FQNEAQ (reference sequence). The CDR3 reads CASSTDREQQYF. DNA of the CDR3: TGTGCCAGCAGCACGGACAGGGAGCAGCAGTACTTC.

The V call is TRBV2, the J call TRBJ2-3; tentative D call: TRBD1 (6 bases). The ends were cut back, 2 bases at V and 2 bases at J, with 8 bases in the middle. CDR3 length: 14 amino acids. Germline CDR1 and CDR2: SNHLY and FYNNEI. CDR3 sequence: CASSEQGPTDTQYF. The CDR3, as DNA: TGTGCCAGCAGTGAACAGGGGCCCACAGATACGCAGTATTTT.

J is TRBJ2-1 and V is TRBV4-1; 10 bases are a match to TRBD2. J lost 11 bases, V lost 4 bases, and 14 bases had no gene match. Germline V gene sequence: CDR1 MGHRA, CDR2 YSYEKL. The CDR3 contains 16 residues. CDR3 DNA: TGCGCCAGCAGCCCCATAGAGCGGGAGGGCCTAGGGAAGCAGTTCTTC. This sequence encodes CASSPIEREGLGKQFF.

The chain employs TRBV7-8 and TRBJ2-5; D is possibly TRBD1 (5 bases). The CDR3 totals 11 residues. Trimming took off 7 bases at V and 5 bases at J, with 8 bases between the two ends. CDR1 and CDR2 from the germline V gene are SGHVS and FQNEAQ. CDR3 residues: CASTKGETQYF. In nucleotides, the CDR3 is TGTGCCAGCACCAAGGGGGAGACCCAGTACTTC.

CDR3: CASSSTRDTQYF. Here the CDR3 DNA reads TGTGCCAGCAGCTCGACTAGGGATACGCAGTATTTT. The chain recombines TRBV5-4 with TRBJ2-3; weak D call: TRBD2 (6 bases). Looked up from germline, CDR1 is SGHNT and CDR2 is YYREEE (reference sequence). Between the trimmed V and J ends, which lost 3 bases and 6 bases, there was a span of 8 bases. The CDR3 is 12 residues long.

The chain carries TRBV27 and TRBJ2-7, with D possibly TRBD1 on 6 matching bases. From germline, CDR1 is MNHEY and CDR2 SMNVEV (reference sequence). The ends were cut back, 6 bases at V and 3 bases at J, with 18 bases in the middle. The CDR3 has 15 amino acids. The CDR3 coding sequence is TGTGCCAGCAGCCGATTCAGGGGCGGCTACTACGAGCAGTACTTC. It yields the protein CASSRFRGGYYEQYF.

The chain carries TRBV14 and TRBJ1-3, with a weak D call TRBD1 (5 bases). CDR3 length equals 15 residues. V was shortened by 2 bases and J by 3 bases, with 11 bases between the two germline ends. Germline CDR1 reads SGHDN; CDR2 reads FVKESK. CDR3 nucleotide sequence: TGTGCCAGCAGCCAACAGGGAGGAGGTGGAAACACCATATATTTT. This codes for CASSQQGGGGNTIYF.

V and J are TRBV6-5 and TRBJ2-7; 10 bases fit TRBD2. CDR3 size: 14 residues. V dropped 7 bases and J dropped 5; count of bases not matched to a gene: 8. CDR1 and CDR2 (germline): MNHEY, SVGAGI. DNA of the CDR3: TGTGCCAGCACCCTAGCGGGAGTAAGTAACGAGCAGTACTTC. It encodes CASTLAGVSNEQYF.

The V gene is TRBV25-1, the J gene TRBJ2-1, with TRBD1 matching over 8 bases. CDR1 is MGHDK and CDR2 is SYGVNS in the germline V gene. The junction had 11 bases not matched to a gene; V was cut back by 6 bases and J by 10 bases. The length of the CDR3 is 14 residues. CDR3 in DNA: TGTGCCAGCAGGACGGACAGGGCATCAAACGAGCAGTTCTTC. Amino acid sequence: CASRTDRASNEQFF.

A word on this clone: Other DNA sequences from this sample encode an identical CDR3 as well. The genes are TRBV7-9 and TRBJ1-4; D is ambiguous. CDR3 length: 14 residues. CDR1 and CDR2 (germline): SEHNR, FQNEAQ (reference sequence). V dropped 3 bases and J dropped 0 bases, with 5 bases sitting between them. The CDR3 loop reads CASSFGATNEKLFF. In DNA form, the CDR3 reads TGTGCCAGCAGCTTCGGAGCAACTAATGAAAAACTGTTTTTT.

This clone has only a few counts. CDR3 DNA sequence: TGTGCCAGCAGCTTAACATTAAACACTGAAGCTTTCTTT. It codes for CASSLTLNTEAFF. The V gene is TRBV5-4, the J gene TRBJ1-1; no reliable D call. This CDR3 contains 13 residues. The germline V gene encodes CDR1 SGHNT and CDR2 YYREEE (reference sequence). Trimming shortened V by 2 bases and J by 2 bases, and 7 bases separated the two germline ends. Using reference TRBV5-4 and TRBJ1-1 for the parts outside the CDR3, the full variable domain is ETGVTQSPTHLIKTRGQQVTLRCSSQSGHNTVSWYQQALGQGPQFIFQYYREEENGRGNFPPRFSGLQFPNYSSELNVNALELDDSALYLCASSLTLNTEAFFGQGTRLTVV.

The DNA for the CDR3 is TGTGCCAGCAGTTACAGGACGGGAGGGAGCTACGAGCAGTACTTC. This sequence encodes CASSYRTGGSYEQYF. The chain has TRBV6-5 and TRBJ2-7, with 8 bases fitting TRBD2. This CDR3 is built from 15 residues. CDR1 and CDR2 from the germline V gene are MNHEY and SVGAGI. V shed 2 bases and J 3 bases; nucleotides not matched to a gene: 6.

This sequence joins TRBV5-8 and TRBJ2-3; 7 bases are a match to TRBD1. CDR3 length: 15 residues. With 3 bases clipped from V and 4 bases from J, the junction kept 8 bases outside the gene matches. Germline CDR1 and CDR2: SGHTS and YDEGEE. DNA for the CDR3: TGTGCCAGCAGCTATAAGGGGGCCATGGCAGATACGCAGTATTTT. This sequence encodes CASSYKGAMADTQYF.

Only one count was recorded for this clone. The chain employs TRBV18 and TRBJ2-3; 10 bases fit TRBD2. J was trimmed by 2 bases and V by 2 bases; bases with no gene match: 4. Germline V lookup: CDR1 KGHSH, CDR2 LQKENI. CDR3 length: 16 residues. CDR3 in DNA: TGTGCCAGCTCACCAGGAGCGGGAGGGCTCACAGATACGCAGTATTTT. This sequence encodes CASSPGAGGLTDTQYF.

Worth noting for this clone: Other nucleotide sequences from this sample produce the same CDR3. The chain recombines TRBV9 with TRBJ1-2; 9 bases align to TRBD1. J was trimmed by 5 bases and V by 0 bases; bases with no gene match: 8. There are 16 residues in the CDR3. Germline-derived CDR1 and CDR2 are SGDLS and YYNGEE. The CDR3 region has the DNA TGTGCCAGCAGCGTAGGAGGTACAGGGGGCAAATATGGCTACACCTTC. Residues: CASSVGGTGGKYGYTF. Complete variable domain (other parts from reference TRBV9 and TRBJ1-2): DSGVTQTPKHLITATGQRVTLRCSPRSGDLSVYWYQQSLDQGLQFLIQYYNGEERAKGNILERFSAQQFPDLHSELNLSSLELGDSALYFCASSVGGTGGKYGYTFGSGTRLTVV.

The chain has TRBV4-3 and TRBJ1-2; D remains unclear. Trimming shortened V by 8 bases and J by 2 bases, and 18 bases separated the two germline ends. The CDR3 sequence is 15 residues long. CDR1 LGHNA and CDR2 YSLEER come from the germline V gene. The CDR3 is CASQTQRTGNYGYTF. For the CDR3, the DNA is TGCGCCAGCCAAACCCAGCGAACGGGGAACTATGGCTACACCTTC.

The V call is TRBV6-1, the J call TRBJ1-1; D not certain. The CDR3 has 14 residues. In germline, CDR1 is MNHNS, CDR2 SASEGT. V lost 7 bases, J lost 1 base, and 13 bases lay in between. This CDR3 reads CASTSGLTNTEAFF. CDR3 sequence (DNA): TGTGCCAGCACCTCAGGTCTGACGAACACTGAAGCTTTCTTT.

The CDR3: CASSSGGGASTGELFF. CDR3 nucleotide sequence: TGCGCCAGCAGCTCTGGAGGGGGGGCAAGCACCGGGGAGCTGTTTTTT. The chain recombines TRBV5-1 with TRBJ2-2; D may be TRBD2 (7 bases). The CDR3 has 16 amino acids. Germline V lookup: CDR1 SGHRS, CDR2 YFSETQ. V was pared by 3 bases and J by 4 bases, with 16 bases between.